Sequencing of this TCR beta chain was carried out in a study of OX40 agonist ivuxolimab in advanced cancers. Germline CDR1 reads MNHEY; CDR2 reads SMNVEV (reference sequence). This CDR3 is built from 14 residues. Trimming removed 6 bases from V and 2 bases from J; junction bases left unmatched: 3. Some clones are missing from TCRdb's copy, which holds only in-frame ones; the method was immunoSEQ multiplex PCR. The sample shows about 83,000 clones, less than 95% of them seen only once. The chain has TRBV27 and TRBJ1-1; 10 bases fit TRBD1. This clonotype was sampled from an adult with an advanced solid tumor such as melanoma, head and neck, liver or kidney cancer. The starting material was CD4+ or CD8+ T cells sorted from blood, obtained in a trial of the OX40 agonist ivuxolimab. CDR3: CASRWTGGNTEAFF. CDR3 in DNA: TGTGCCAGCAGGTGGACAGGGGGAAACACTGAAGCTTTCTTT.